A selection of T cell receptor beta chains follows, all from one sample in a study of blood T cell repertoires in COVID-19. The protocol was immunoSEQ multiplex PCR, while the TCRdb copy is restricted to in-frame clones and leaves out a portion. The sample has fewer than 350,000 clones; roughly 90% are singletons. The sample comprised PBMCs or T cells enriched from blood (not recorded which). These TCRs come from a woman in her thirties or forties who had recovered from COVID-19. Each CDR3 is given with its conserved first and last residue. A D gene is named only where the DNA matches it firmly. Where a row states a size, it is once, few, many or the class of an expanded clone; other rows omit it.

J gene,D gene,clone size,V gene,CDR3 protein,CDR3 DNA
TRBJ2-5,TRBD1,NA,TRBV29-1,CSVEGQGKETQYF,TGCAGCGTTGAAGGACAGGGAAAAGAGACCCAGTACTTC
TRBJ1-1,NA,NA,TRBV10-3,CAISESWALGDTEAFF,TGTGCCATCAGTGAGTCCTGGGCCTTAGGGGACACTGAAGCTTTCTTT
TRBJ1-2,NA,few,TRBV13,CASSSRAAYGYTF,TGTGCCAGCAGCTCCAGAGCGGCGTATGGCTACACCTTC
TRBJ2-1,TRBD2,NA,TRBV5-1,CASSAGAGVFYNEQFF,TGCGCCAGCAGCGCTGGGGCGGGGGTCTTCTACAATGAGCAGTTCTTC
TRBJ2-5,TRBD2,NA,TRBV7-2,CASSLRLKGGETQYF,TGTGCCAGCAGCTTAAGGCTAAAGGGAGGGGAGACCCAGTACTTC
TRBJ1-2,TRBD1,NA,TRBV24-1,CATSDSTGTGVCGYTF,TGTGCCACCAGTGATTCAACCGGGACAGGGGTGTGTGGCTACACCTTC
TRBJ2-7,TRBD2,NA,TRBV5-5,CASSPPILAGFHEQYF,TGTGCCAGCAGTCCTCCTATCCTAGCGGGATTCCACGAGCAGTACTTC
TRBJ1-1,NA,NA,TRBV18,CASSVGGNTEAFF,TGTGCCAGCTCCGTAGGGGGGAACACTGAAGCTTTCTTT
TRBJ2-1,TRBD2,few,TRBV14,CASSQDHYAGGPSVGQFF,TGTGCCAGCAGCCAAGATCATTACGCGGGAGGGCCGTCGGTTGGGCAGTTCTTC
TRBJ1-4,NA,NA,TRBV5-6,CASSLGPGLYEKLFF,TGTGCCAGCAGCTTGGGGCCAGGATTGTATGAAAAACTGTTTTTT
TRBJ2-1,TRBD1,NA,TRBV3-1/TRBV3-2,CASSQDEGDREKGNEQFF,TGTGCCAGCAGCCAAGATGAGGGGGACAGGGAGAAGGGCAATGAGCAGTTCTTC
TRBJ1-2,TRBD1,NA,TRBV6-5,CASSRQGGGYTF,TGTGCCAGCAGCCGACAGGGCGGAGGCTACACCTTC
TRBJ2-7,NA,NA,TRBV2,CASSVGKPPYEQYF,TGTGCCAGCAGTGTCGGGAAACCCCCCTACGAGCAGTACTTC
TRBJ2-1,TRBD2,NA,TRBV6-2/TRBV6-3,CASSPRLAVYNEQFF,TGTGCCAGCAGCCCTAGACTAGCGGTTTACAATGAGCAGTTCTTC
TRBJ2-2,NA,NA,TRBV6-5,CATREYRDFGELFF,TGTGCCACCCGGGAATACAGGGATTTCGGGGAGCTGTTTTTT
TRBJ1-2,NA,few,TRBV7-2,CASSLEQALGYTF,TGTGCCAGCAGCTTAGAACAGGCCCTTGGCTACACCTTC
TRBJ1-1,NA,NA,TRBV10-3,CAISESNRNTEAFF,TGTGCCATCAGTGAGTCCAATAGGAACACTGAAGCTTTCTTT
TRBJ2-3,TRBD1,NA,TRBV2,CASTARQGATDTQYF,TGTGCCAGCACGGCGAGACAGGGGGCGACAGATACGCAGTATTTT
TRBJ1-2,TRBD1,NA,TRBV19,CASLTPGGFDGYTF,TGTGCCAGTCTAACCCCAGGGGGGTTCGATGGCTACACCTTC
TRBJ1-1,TRBD1,few,TRBV5-1,CASQGQVNTEAFF,TGCGCCAGCCAGGGACAGGTGAACACTGAAGCTTTCTTT
TRBJ2-1,TRBD1,NA,TRBV19,CASSTRQGSYNEQFF,TGTGCCAGTAGTACCCGACAGGGATCCTACAATGAGCAGTTCTTC
TRBJ1-2,NA,NA,TRBV12-3/TRBV12-4,CASSLARGGYTF,TGTGCCAGCAGTTTAGCGCGGGGTGGCTACACCTTC
TRBJ1-2,NA,NA,TRBV29-1,CSVEDRGSGRGLNTF,TGCAGCGTTGAAGATCGAGGGAGTGGACGGGGACTAAACACCTTC
TRBJ2-4,NA,NA,TRBV14,CASSQLGVAKNIQYF,TGTGCCAGCAGCCAATTGGGAGTAGCCAAAAACATTCAGTACTTC
TRBJ2-7,NA,NA,TRBV18,CASSPWAGLEQYF,TGTGCCAGCTCACCATGGGCCGGTCTGGAGCAGTACTTC
TRBJ2-7,NA,NA,TRBV6-5,CASASLYEQYF,TGTGCCAGCGCGAGTCTCTACGAGCAGTACTTC
TRBJ2-5,NA,NA,TRBV29-1,CSVGHGQETQYF,TGCAGCGTTGGGCATGGTCAAGAGACCCAGTACTTC
TRBJ1-6,NA,NA,TRBV3-1/TRBV3-2,CASSQDYPGSYNSPLHF,TGTGCCAGCAGCCAAGATTATCCGGGTTCCTATAATTCACCCCTCCACTTT
TRBJ1-2,TRBD1,NA,TRBV5-3,CARKGGQGDYGYTF,TGTGCCAGAAAGGGGGGACAGGGAGACTATGGCTACACCTTC
TRBJ1-2,NA,NA,TRBV19,CASIQPGIYGYTF,TGTGCCAGTATTCAACCGGGAATCTATGGCTACACCTTC
TRBJ2-7,TRBD1,NA,TRBV27,CASSSSGTGGYEQYF,TGTGCCAGCAGTTCATCCGGGACAGGGGGTTACGAGCAGTACTTC
TRBJ1-2,TRBD1,once,TRBV5-1,CASSAGQGDGYTF,TGCGCCAGCAGCGCGGGACAGGGCGATGGCTACACCTTC
TRBJ2-7,TRBD1,NA,TRBV18,CASSPGYSGTEEQYF,TGTGCCAGCTCACCCGGCTACTCCGGGACAGAGGAGCAGTACTTC
TRBJ1-1,NA,once,TRBV5-1,CASSLDPRRGTEAFF,TGCGCCAGCAGCTTGGACCCGCGAAGGGGCACTGAAGCTTTCTTT
TRBJ1-1,NA,once,TRBV9,CASSPQSMITNTEAFF,TGTGCCAGCAGCCCTCAGTCGATGATAACGAACACTGAAGCTTTCTTT
TRBJ2-5,NA,NA,TRBV25-1,CGVRGRDRETQYF,TGTGGGGTCAGGGGAAGGGACCGAGAGACCCAGTACTTC
TRBJ2-7,NA,NA,TRBV29-1,CSVVTEFTYEQYF,TGCAGCGTTGTCACAGAATTTACCTACGAGCAGTACTTC